The clone carrying this T cell receptor beta chain was recorded once. Its specificity is unknown. The CDR3 has 14 residues. CDR1 is SGDLS and CDR2 is YYNGEE in the germline V gene. Trimming shortened V by 4 bases and J by 1 base, and 11 bases separated the two germline ends. This sample was taken from a study of CD8+CD57+ T cells in acquired aplastic anemia. The wider study: When averaged, DNA from sorted CD4+ and CD8+ cells came to 3 to 3.5 ug.

Broader study findings: Shared by patients and controls, twenty-nine CD8+ CDR3s were abundant in patients.

Genomic DNA was employed as the template in profiling TCR beta VDJ and CDR3. TCRdb independently ran MiXCR on the reads; one entry per CDR3 protein. The sample has tens of thousands of distinct CDR3 sequences; about 56% are singletons. The sample taken for sequencing was sorted CD4+, CD8+, or CD8+CD57+ T cells (not recorded which) from PBMCs. The source is a human donor in good health, serving as a control. This chain links TRBV9 with TRBJ1-1; D is possibly TRBD1 (5 bases). The CDR3 bases are TGTGCCAGCAGCCCAGATGGGGGGAACACTGAAGCTTTCTTT. It translates to CASSPDGGNTEAFF. Supplemented by reference TRBV9 and TRBJ1-1, the full variable domain reads DSGVTQTPKHLITATGQRVTLRCSPRSGDLSVYWYQQSLDQGLQFLIQYYNGEERAKGNILERFSAQQFPDLHSELNLSSLELGDSALYFCASSPDGGNTEAFFGQGTRLTVV.